This TCR beta chain was found in a study of human T cells and chemical hapten exposure. Study overall: Patch tests of 0.01% DPC on the upper back were read at 6 days. Study observations and caveats: Those TCRs sitting above 1 in 1000 frequency stayed the same with DPC sensitization.

MiXCR, applied by TCRdb to the RACE reads, yields one record per CDR3 protein. Of 270,000 or so distinct CDR3 sequences in the sample, roughly 7.7% were seen once. Time point meaning: pre-sensitization, week 0. Sample treatment: therapeutic diphenylcyclopropenone sensitization with weekly scalp DPC. With regard to this clonotype: The antigen remains unidentified.

The CDR3 totals 15 residues. The V end lost 0 bases, the J end lost 1 base, and 9 bases lay between the germline ends. Germline assignment: CDR1 SGHTA and CDR2 FQGNSA. Specimen: whole blood, collected in connection with sensitization to the hapten diphenylcyclopropenone (DPC). The TCR was taken from a young man with alopecia areata. Some clones in this sample may be carry-over from other donors' samples. This chain links TRBV7-2 with TRBJ1-1; a possible D gene is TRBD1 (5 bases). CDR3 bases: TGTGCCAGCAGCTTAGCGGGACTACGGAACACTGAAGCTTTCTTT. Its translation is CASSLAGLRNTEAFF. Drawing the rest from reference TRBV7-2 and TRBJ1-1, the complete variable domain is GAGVSQSPSNKVTEKGKDVELRCDPISGHTALYWYRQSLGQGLEFLIYFQGNSAPDKSGLPSDRFSAERTGGSVSTLTIQRTQQEDSAVYLCASSLAGLRNTEAFFGQGTRLTVV.